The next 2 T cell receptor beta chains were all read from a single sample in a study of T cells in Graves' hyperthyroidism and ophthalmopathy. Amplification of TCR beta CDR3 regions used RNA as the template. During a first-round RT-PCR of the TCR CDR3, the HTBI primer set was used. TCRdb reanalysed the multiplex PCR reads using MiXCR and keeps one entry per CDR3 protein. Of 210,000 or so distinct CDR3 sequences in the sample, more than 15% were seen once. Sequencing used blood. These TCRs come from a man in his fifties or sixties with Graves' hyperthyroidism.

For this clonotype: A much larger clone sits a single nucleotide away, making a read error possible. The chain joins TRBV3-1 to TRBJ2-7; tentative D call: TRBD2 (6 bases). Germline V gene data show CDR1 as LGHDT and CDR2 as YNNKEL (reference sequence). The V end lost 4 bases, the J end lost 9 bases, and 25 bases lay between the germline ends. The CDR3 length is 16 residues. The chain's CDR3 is CASSRGGPAAAFGQYF. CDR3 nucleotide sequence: TGTGCCAGCAGCCGCGGAGGGCCAGCGGCTGCCTTCGGGCAGTACTTC.

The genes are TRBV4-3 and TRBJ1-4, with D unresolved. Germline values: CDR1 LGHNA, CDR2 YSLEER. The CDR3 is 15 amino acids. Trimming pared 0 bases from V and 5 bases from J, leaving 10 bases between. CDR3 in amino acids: CASSQEWYQNEKLFF. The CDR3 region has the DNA TGCGCCAGCAGCCAAGAATGGTACCAAAATGAAAAACTGTTTTTT.